The rows below give T cell receptor beta chains drawn from one sample of a study of T-cell memory formation after mild COVID-19. TCRdb redid the calling of the 5' RACE reads with MiXCR, one entry per CDR3 protein. This sample has some 40,000 distinct CDR3 sequences, with 5.5% to 7% found just once. The sample consisted of PBMCs or a T cell subset sorted from them (not recorded which). Receptors originate from an adult who had mild COVID-19 (a few samples of this study predate the infection). Cell type and time point are not known. The CDR3 runs from the conserved cysteine through the conserved F or W. Fields, in order: clone size, J gene, V gene, D gene, CDR3 protein, CDR3 DNA. A D gene is named only where the DNA matches it firmly. Clone size appears in some rows only: once, few, many, or a class for an expanded clone.

NA | TRBJ2-3 | TRBV7-2 | NA | CASSLRGPGDTQYF | TGTGCCAGCAGTCTGCGGGGGCCAGGAGATACGCAGTATTTT
many | TRBJ2-6 | TRBV27 | NA | CATRPYSGANVLTF | TGTGCCACCCGGCCCTACAGCGGGGCCAACGTCCTGACTTTC
medium-sized | TRBJ1-1 | TRBV7-2 | NA | CASSLYRDWAFF | TGTGCCAGCAGCTTATACAGGGATTGGGCTTTCTTT
many | TRBJ2-2 | TRBV7-8 | NA | CASSPRGRANTGELFF | TGTGCCAGCAGCCCCCGCGGGCGCGCGAACACCGGGGAGCTGTTTTTT
many | TRBJ2-7 | TRBV7-9 | TRBD2 | CASSLGSSGRGEQYF | TGTGCCAGCAGCTTAGGTTCTAGCGGGAGAGGGGAGCAGTACTTC
few | TRBJ1-1 | TRBV2 | NA | CASSERRQRNTEAFF | TGTGCCAGCAGTGAACGGAGACAGAGGAACACTGAAGCTTTCTTT
many | TRBJ2-1 | TRBV3-1 | TRBD2 | CASRRTSGSYNEQFF | TGTGCCAGCAGACGGACTAGCGGTTCCTACAATGAGCAGTTCTTC
NA | TRBJ2-1 | TRBV5-1 | TRBD1 | CASSPIQGQGGNEQFF | TGCGCCAGCAGCCCCATTCAGGGACAGGGCGGGAATGAGCAGTTCTTC
many | TRBJ1-3 | TRBV5-1 | NA | CASSYRAKGATIYF | TGCGCCAGCAGCTACCGGGCCAAAGGGGCCACCATATATTTT
few | TRBJ2-7 | TRBV6-1 | NA | CASSEAISPGTYEQYF | TGTGCCAGCAGTGAAGCGATAAGTCCGGGGACCTACGAGCAGTACTTC
NA | TRBJ2-1 | TRBV7-9 | NA | CASSFSVHYNEQFF | TGTGCCAGCAGCTTTTCGGTCCACTACAATGAGCAGTTCTTC
few | TRBJ2-5 | TRBV19 | NA | CASSRRVQETQYF | TGTGCCAGTAGTCGCAGGGTACAAGAGACCCAGTACTTC
NA | TRBJ1-2 | TRBV18 | NA | CASSPLRWNGYTF | TGTGCCAGCTCACCACTGAGGTGGAATGGCTACACCTTC
NA | TRBJ2-2 | TRBV3-1 | TRBD1 | CASSPYMTGTGNTGELFF | TGTGCCAGCAGCCCATATATGACCGGGACAGGGAACACCGGGGAGCTGTTTTTT
many | TRBJ2-7 | TRBV4-1 | TRBD1 | CASSPQSTRDRHTYEQYF | TGCGCCAGCAGCCCTCAATCTACCCGGGACAGGCATACCTACGAGCAGTACTTC
many | TRBJ2-1 | TRBV29-1 | NA | CSVAGFEEQFF | TGCAGCGTTGCAGGGTTCGAGGAGCAGTTCTTC
few | TRBJ2-3 | TRBV2 | NA | CASSAGTHSTDTQYF | TGTGCCAGCAGTGCGGGGACCCATAGCACAGATACGCAGTATTTT
many | TRBJ2-1 | TRBV12-3/TRBV12-4 | TRBD2 | CASSLIATSGRPKGFF | TGTGCCAGCAGTTTAATAGCGACTAGCGGGAGGCCAAAGGGGTTCTTC
medium-sized | TRBJ2-3 | TRBV27 | TRBD1 | CASSLGDRGRGTDTQYF | TGTGCCAGCAGTTTAGGGGACAGGGGGCGCGGTACAGATACGCAGTATTTT
many | TRBJ2-1 | TRBV4-2 | TRBD2 | CASSRRTSGEHNEQFF | TGTGCCAGCAGCCGTCGGACTAGCGGAGAACACAATGAGCAGTTCTTC
many | TRBJ2-5 | TRBV12-3/TRBV12-4 | TRBD1 | CASRQGVQETQYF | TGTGCCAGCAGACAGGGGGTCCAAGAGACCCAGTACTTC
NA | TRBJ1-5 | TRBV4-2 | TRBD1 | CASRHLTGTGVNEPQHF | TGTGCCAGCAGACACTTAACCGGGACAGGGGTCAATGAGCCCCAGCATTTT
few | TRBJ2-3 | TRBV5-4 | NA | CASSFGQTDTQYF | TGTGCCAGCAGCTTTGGACAGACAGATACGCAGTATTTT
few | TRBJ1-5 | TRBV12-3/TRBV12-4 | NA | CASSRGVEPQHF | TGTGCCAGCAGCCGGGGCGTGGAGCCCCAGCATTTT
few | TRBJ1-5 | TRBV28 | NA | CASSLREGPQHF | TGTGCCAGCAGTTTACGGGAGGGGCCCCAGCATTTT
NA | TRBJ1-1 | TRBV4-2 | NA | CASSQEVQVNTEAFF | TGTGCCAGCAGCCAAGAGGTACAGGTGAACACTGAAGCTTTCTTT
NA | TRBJ1-2 | TRBV19 | NA | CASSIRDYGYTF | TGTGCCAGTAGTATTCGAGATTACGGCTACACCTTC
NA | TRBJ1-5 | TRBV7-9 | NA | CASARTVQQPQHF | TGTGCCAGCGCCCGGACGGTCCAGCAGCCCCAGCATTTT
many | TRBJ2-3 | TRBV7-9 | TRBD1 | CASAKGQGSTDTQYF | TGTGCCAGCGCCAAAGGACAGGGAAGCACAGATACGCAGTATTTT
many | TRBJ2-1 | TRBV7-3 | TRBD1 | CASSQTGGSSNEQFF | TGTGCCAGCAGCCAGACAGGGGGCTCGAGCAATGAGCAGTTCTTC
NA | TRBJ1-1 | TRBV30 | NA | CAWSPDRMNTEAFF | TGTGCCTGGAGTCCCGACCGCATGAACACTGAAGCTTTCTTT
NA | TRBJ2-2 | TRBV19 | TRBD1 | CASSPWTGNTGELFF | TGTGCCAGTAGTCCATGGACAGGAAACACCGGGGAGCTGTTTTTT
many | TRBJ2-2 | TRBV7-3 | NA | CASSWTENTGELFF | TGTGCCAGCAGCTGGACTGAGAACACCGGGGAGCTGTTTTTT
once | TRBJ2-7 | TRBV7-9 | NA | CASTSSGSYEQYF | TGTGCCAGCACCTCCAGCGGCTCCTACGAGCAGTACTTC
many | TRBJ1-1 | TRBV29-1 | NA | CSVEQPLNTEAFF | TGCAGCGTTGAACAACCCTTGAACACTGAAGCTTTCTTT
many | TRBJ2-7 | TRBV5-1 | NA | CASSLDRDYEQYF | TGCGCCAGCAGCTTAGATAGGGACTACGAGCAGTACTTC
NA | TRBJ1-1 | TRBV20-1 | NA | CSAPDRVNTEAFF | TGCAGTGCACCCGACCGAGTGAACACTGAAGCTTTCTTT
many | TRBJ1-1 | TRBV6-2/TRBV6-3 | NA | CASSYSSPRDTEAFF | TGTGCCAGCAGTTACTCCAGTCCCAGGGACACTGAAGCTTTCTTT
many | TRBJ2-1 | TRBV3-1 | NA | CASSQDWRGNEQFF | TGTGCCAGCAGCCAAGATTGGCGGGGTAATGAGCAGTTCTTC
few | TRBJ1-2 | TRBV2 | NA | CASKSRANHYGYTF | TGTGCCAGCAAGTCGAGGGCTAATCACTATGGCTACACCTTC
many | TRBJ2-7 | TRBV15 | TRBD1 | CATREGDSSYEQYF | TGTGCCACCAGAGAGGGGGACAGCTCCTACGAGCAGTACTTC
few | TRBJ2-2 | TRBV19 | TRBD2 | CASHEAGGNTGELFF | TGTGCCAGCCATGAAGCGGGGGGGAACACCGGGGAGCTGTTTTTT
many | TRBJ2-4 | TRBV20-1 | NA | CSAPGTKNIQYF | TGCAGTGCTCCTGGTACTAAAAACATTCAGTACTTC
NA | TRBJ2-1 | TRBV3-1 | NA | CASSQARRAEQFF | TGTGCCAGCAGCCAAGCTCGTCGGGCTGAGCAGTTCTTC
many | TRBJ2-7 | TRBV20-1 | NA | CSAREVTTDEQYF | TGCAGTGCTAGAGAAGTGACCACGGACGAGCAGTACTTC
many | TRBJ2-7 | TRBV7-9 | TRBD2 | CASSSGLGEYEQYF | TGTGCCAGCAGCTCAGGACTAGGAGAGTACGAGCAGTACTTC
few | TRBJ2-7 | TRBV9 | NA | CASSAGGIYEQYF | TGTGCCAGCAGCGCTGGCGGGATTTACGAGCAGTACTTC
many | TRBJ2-3 | TRBV4-1 | TRBD2 | CASSPGLAGYSTDTQYF | TGCGCCAGCAGCCCAGGACTAGCGGGGTATAGCACAGATACGCAGTATTTT
few | TRBJ1-5 | TRBV20-1 | NA | CSARVSGDSQPQHF | TGCAGTGCTAGAGTATCAGGGGATAGTCAGCCCCAGCATTTT
medium-sized | TRBJ2-5 | TRBV7-2 | NA | CASSLERQETQYF | TGTGCCAGCAGCTTAGAACGTCAAGAGACCCAGTACTTC
few | TRBJ2-7 | TRBV27 | TRBD1 | CASSPRQGHRYEQYF | TGTGCCAGCAGTCCCCGACAGGGTCATAGGTACGAGCAGTACTTC
many | TRBJ2-5 | TRBV10-3 | NA | CAISKDSQETQYF | TGTGCCATCAGTAAGGACAGCCAAGAGACCCAGTACTTC
few | TRBJ2-3 | TRBV12-3/TRBV12-4 | TRBD2 | CASSDSGRGSDTQYF | TGTGCCAGCAGTGATAGCGGGAGGGGGTCAGATACGCAGTATTTT
NA | TRBJ2-7 | TRBV13 | NA | CASSLGGLYEQYF | TGTGCCAGCTCTTTAGGTGGCCTCTACGAGCAGTACTTC
NA | TRBJ1-2 | TRBV6-2/TRBV6-3 | NA | CASSYSLTNYGYTF | TGTGCCAGCAGTTACTCGCTCACCAACTATGGCTACACCTTC
NA | TRBJ2-1 | TRBV20-1 | TRBD2 | CSARGPIAGGYNEQFF | TGCAGTGCTAGAGGTCCAATAGCGGGAGGTTACAATGAGCAGTTCTTC
many | TRBJ2-3 | TRBV7-2 | NA | CASSKTRGGDTQYF | TGTGCCAGCAGCAAGACACGGGGCGGGGATACGCAGTATTTT